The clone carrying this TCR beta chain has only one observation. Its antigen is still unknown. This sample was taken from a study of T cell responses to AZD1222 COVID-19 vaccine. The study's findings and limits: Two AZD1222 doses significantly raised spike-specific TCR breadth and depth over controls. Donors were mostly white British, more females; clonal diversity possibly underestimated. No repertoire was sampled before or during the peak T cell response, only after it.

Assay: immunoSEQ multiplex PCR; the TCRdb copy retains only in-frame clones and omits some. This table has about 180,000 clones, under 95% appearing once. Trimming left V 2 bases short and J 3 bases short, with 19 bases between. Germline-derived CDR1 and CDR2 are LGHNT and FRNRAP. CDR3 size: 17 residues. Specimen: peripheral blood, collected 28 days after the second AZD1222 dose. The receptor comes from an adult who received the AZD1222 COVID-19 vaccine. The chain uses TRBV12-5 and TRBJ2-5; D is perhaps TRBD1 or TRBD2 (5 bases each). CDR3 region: CASGLFVGTSAKETQYF. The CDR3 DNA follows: TGTGCTAGTGGTTTGTTCGTCGGGACCTCCGCGAAAGAGACCCAGTACTTC.